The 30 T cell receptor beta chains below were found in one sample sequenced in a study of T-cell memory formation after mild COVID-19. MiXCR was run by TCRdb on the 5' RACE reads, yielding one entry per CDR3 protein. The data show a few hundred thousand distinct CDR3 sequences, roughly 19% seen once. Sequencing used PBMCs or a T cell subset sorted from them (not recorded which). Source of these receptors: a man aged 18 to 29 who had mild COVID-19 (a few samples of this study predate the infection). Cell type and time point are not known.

The DNA for the CDR3 is TGTGCCATACAACAGGGGGCAGGGAACACTGAAGCTTTCTTT. Translated, it gives CAIQQGAGNTEAFF. The chain joins TRBV28 to TRBJ1-1; 9 bases line up with TRBD1. The J segment lost 1 base and the V segment lost 10 bases, leaving 7 bases of the junction unmatched. The CDR3 is made up of 14 amino acids. Germline CDR1 is MDHEN and CDR2 is SYDVKM.

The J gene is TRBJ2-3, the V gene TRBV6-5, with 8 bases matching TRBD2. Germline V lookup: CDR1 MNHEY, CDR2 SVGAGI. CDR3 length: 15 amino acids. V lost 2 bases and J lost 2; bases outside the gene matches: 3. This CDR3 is CASSYAGGTTDTQYF. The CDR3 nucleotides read TGTGCCAGCAGTTACGCGGGGGGTACCACAGATACGCAGTATTTT.

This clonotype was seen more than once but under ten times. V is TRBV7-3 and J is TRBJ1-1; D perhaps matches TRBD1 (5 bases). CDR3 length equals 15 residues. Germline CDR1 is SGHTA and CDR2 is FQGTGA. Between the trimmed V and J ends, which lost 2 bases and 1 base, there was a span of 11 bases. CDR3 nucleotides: TGTGCCAGCAGCTTAGGTGGGACGGGGAACACTGAAGCTTTCTTT. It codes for CASSLGGTGNTEAFF.

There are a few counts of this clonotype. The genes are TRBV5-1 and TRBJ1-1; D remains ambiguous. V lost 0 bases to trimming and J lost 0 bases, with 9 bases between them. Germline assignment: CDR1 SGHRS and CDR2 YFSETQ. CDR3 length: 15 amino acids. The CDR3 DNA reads TGCGCCAGCAGCTTGGCAGCAGACATGAACACTGAAGCTTTCTTT. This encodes CASSLAADMNTEAFF.

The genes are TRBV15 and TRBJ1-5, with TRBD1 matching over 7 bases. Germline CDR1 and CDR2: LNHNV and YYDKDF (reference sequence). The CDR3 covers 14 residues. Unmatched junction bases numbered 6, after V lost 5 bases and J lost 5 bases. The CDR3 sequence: CATSRRGTDQPQHF. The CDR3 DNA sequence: TGTGCCACCAGCCGCCGCGGGACAGATCAGCCCCAGCATTTT. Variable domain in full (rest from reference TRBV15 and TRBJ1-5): DAMVIQNPRYQVTQFGKPVTLSCSQTLNHNVMYWYQQKSSQAPKLLFHYYDKDFNNEADTPDNFQSRRPNTSFCFLDIRSPGLGDTAMYLCATSRRGTDQPQHFGDGTRLSIL.

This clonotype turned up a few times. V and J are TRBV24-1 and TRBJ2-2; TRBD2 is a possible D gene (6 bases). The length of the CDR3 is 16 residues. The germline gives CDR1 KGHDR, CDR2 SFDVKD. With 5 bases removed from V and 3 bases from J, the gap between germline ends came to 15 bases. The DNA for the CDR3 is TGTGCCACCAGTGGTTCCGCCCCGGGAGACACCGGGGAGCTGTTTTTT. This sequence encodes CATSGSAPGDTGELFF.

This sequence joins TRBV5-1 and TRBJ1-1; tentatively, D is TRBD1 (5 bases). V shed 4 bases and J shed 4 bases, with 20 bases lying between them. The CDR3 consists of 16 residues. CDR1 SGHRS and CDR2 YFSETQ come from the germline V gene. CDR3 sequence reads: CASSLGGPQAGTEAFF. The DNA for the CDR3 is TGCGCCAGCAGCCTGGGGGGACCCCAGGCGGGCACTGAAGCTTTCTTT.

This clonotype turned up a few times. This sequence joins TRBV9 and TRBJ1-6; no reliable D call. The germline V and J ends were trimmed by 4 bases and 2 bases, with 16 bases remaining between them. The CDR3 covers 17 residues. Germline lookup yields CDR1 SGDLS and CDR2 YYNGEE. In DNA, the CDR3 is TGTGCCAGCAGCCCCGACGGCACGAAGGCCTATAATTCACCCCTCCACTTT. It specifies CASSPDGTKAYNSPLHF.

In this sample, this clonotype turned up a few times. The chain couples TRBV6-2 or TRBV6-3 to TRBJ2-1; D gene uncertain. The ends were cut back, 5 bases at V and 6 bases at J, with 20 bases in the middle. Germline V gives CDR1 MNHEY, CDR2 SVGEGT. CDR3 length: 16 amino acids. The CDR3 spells CASSNLGRYRGNEQFF. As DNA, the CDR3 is TGTGCCAGCAGTAACTTAGGGCGGTACCGCGGCAATGAGCAGTTCTTC.

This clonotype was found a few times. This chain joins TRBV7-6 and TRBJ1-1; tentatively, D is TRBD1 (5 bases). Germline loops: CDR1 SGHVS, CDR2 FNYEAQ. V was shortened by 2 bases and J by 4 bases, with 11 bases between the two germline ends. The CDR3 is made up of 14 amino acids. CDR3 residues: CASSLQGDPTEAFF. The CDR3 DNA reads TGTGCCAGCAGCTTACAGGGTGACCCCACTGAAGCTTTCTTT.

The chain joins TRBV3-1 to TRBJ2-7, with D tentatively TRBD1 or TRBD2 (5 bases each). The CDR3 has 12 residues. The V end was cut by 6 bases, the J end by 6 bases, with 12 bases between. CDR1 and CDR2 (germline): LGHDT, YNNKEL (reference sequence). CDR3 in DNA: TGTGCCAGCAGTCGGGACCGACTCGAGCAGTACTTC. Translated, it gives CASSRDRLEQYF.

This CDR3 reads CASSYRGDSEQYV. CDR3 DNA: TGTGCCAGCAGTTACAGGGGTGACTCCGAGCAGTACGTC. The chain carries TRBV6-6 and TRBJ2-7; D might be TRBD1 (5 bases). Germline CDR1 is MNHNY and CDR2 is SVGAGI (reference sequence). This CDR3 region has 13 residues. Between the trimmed V and J ends, which lost 2 bases and 6 bases, there was a span of 11 bases.

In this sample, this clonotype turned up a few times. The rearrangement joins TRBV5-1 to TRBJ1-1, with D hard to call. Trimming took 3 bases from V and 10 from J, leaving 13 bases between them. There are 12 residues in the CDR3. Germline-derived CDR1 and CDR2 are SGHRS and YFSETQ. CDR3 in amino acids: CASSSEAGRAFF. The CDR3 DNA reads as TGCGCCAGCAGCTCCGAGGCGGGTCGAGCTTTCTTT.

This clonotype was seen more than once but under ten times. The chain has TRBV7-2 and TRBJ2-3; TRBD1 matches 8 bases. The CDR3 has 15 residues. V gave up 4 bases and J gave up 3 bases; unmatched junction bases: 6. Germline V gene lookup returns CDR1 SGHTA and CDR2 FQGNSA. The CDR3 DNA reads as TGTGCCAGCAGCTCACCGGGACAGGAGACAGATACGCAGTATTTT. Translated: CASSSPGQETDTQYF.

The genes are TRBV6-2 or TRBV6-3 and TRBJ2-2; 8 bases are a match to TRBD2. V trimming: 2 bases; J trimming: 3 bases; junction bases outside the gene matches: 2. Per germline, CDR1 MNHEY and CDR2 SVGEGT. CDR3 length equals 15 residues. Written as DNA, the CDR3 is TGTGCCAGCAGTTACAACGGGGGGGACACCGGGGAGCTGTTTTTT. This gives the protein CASSYNGGDTGELFF.

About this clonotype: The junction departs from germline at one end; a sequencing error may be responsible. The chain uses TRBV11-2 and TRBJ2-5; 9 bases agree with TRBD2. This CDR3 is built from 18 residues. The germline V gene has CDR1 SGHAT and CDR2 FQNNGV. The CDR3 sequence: CASSLGLAGTHYHETQYF. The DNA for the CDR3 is TGTGCCAGCAGCTTAGGTCTAGCGGGGACACATTACCACGAGACCCAGTACTTC.

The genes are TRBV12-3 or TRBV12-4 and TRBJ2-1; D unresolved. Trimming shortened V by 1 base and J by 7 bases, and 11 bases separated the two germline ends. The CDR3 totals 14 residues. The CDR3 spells CASSLERVLNEQFF. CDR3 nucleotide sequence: TGTGCCAGCAGTTTAGAACGGGTCTTAAATGAGCAGTTCTTC.

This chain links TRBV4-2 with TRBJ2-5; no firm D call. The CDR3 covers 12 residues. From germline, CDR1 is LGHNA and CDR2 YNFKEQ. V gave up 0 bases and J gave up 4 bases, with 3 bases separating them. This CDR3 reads CASSQDPETQYF. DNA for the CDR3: TGTGCCAGCAGCCAAGATCCAGAGACCCAGTACTTC.

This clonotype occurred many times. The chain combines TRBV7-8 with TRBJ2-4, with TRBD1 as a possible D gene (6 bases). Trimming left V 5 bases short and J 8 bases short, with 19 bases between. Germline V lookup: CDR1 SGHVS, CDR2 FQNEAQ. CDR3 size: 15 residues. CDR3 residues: CASSPQTGSVDIQYF. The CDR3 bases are TGTGCCAGCAGCCCTCAAACAGGGTCGGTGGACATTCAGTACTTC.

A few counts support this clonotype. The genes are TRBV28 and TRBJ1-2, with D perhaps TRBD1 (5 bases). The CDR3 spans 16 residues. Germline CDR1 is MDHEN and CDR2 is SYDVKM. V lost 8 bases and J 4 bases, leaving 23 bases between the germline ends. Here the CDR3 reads CASRPTRGGRGYGYTF. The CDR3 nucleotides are TGTGCCAGCCGACCAACGCGGGGGGGTCGTGGCTATGGCTACACCTTC.

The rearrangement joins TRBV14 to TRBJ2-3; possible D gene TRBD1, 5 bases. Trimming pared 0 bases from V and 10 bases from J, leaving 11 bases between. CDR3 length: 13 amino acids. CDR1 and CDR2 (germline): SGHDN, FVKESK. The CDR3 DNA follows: TGTGCCAGCAGCCAAGATTGGCAGGGATCGCAGTATTTT. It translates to CASSQDWQGSQYF.

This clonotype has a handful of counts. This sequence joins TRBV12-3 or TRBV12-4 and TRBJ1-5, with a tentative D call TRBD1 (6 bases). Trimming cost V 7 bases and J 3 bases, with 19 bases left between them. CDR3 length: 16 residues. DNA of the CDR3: TGTGCCAGCAACAAGGGGCAGGGGACCTTCAATCAGCCCCAGCATTTT. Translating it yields CASNKGQGTFNQPQHF.

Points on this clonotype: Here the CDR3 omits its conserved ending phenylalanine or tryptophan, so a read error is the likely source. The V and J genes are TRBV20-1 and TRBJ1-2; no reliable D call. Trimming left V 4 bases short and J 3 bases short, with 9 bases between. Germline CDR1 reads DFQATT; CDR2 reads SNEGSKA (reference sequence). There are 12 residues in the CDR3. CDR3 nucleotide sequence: TGCAGTGCTACCGGGAGATACTATGGCTACACCTTA. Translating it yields CSATGRYYGYTL.

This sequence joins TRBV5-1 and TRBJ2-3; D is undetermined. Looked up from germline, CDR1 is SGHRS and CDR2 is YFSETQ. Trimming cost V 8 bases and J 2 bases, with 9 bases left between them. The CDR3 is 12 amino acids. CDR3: CARRTYTDTQYF. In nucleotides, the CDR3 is TGCGCCAGACGGACCTACACAGATACGCAGTATTTT.

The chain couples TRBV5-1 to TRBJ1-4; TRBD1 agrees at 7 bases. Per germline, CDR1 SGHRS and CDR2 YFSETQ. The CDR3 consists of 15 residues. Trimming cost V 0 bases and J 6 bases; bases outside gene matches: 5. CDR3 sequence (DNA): TGCGCCAGCAGCTTGGAGGGGGCTGGATATGAAAAACTGTTTTTT. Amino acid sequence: CASSLEGAGYEKLFF.

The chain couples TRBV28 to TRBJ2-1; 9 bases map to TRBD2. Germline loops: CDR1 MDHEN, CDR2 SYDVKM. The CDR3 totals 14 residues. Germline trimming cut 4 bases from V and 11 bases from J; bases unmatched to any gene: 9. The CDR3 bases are TGTGCCAGCAGTTCAGCGGGGGGCCGCCTTCAGCAGTTCTTC. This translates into CASSSAGGRLQQFF.

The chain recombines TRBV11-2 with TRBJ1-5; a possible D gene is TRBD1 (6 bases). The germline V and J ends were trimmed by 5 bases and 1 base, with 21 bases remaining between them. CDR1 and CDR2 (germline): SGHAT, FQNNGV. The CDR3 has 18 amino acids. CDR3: CASSAGGGQTPSNQPQHF. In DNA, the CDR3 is TGTGCCAGCAGCGCTGGGGGGGGACAAACCCCGAGCAATCAGCCCCAGCATTTT.

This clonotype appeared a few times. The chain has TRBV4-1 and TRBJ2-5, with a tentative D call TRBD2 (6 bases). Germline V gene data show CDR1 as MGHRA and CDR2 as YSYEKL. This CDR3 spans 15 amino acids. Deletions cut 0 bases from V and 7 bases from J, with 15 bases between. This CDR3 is CASSQDRAGGGTQYF. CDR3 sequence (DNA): TGCGCCAGCAGCCAAGATCGGGCCGGGGGAGGGACCCAGTACTTC.

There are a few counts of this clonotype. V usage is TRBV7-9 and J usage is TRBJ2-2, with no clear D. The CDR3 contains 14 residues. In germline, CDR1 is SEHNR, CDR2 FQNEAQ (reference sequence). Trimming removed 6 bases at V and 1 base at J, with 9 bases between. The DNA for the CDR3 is TGTGCCAGCAGATCCCTAGGGAACACCGGGGAGCTGTTTTTT. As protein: CASRSLGNTGELFF.

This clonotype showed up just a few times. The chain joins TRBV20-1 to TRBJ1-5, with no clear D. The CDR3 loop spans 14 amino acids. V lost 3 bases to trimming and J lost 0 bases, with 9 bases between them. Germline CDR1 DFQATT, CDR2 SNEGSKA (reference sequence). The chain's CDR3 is CSASHPYSNQPQHF. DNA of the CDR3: TGCAGTGCTAGTCACCCTTATAGCAATCAGCCCCAGCATTTT.